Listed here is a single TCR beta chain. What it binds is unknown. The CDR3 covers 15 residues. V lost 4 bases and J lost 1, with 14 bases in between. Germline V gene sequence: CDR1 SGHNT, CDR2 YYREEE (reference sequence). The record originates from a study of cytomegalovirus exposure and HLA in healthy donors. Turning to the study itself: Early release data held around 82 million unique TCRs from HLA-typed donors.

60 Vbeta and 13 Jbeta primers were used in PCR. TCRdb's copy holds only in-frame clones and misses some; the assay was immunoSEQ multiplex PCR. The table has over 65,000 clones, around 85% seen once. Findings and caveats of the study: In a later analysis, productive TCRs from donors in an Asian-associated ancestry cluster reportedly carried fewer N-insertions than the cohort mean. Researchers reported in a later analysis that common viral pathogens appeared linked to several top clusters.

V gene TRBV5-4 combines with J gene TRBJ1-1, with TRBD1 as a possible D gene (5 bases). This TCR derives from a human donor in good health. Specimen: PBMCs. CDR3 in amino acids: CASSHYWQGNTEAFF. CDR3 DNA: TGTGCCAGCAGCCACTATTGGCAGGGGAACACTGAAGCTTTCTTT.